One and the same sample provided the 6 T cell receptor beta chains below, sequenced in a study of Tregs in tolerant kidney transplant recipients. Produced via immunoSEQ multiplex PCR; TCRdb's table is partial and in-frame only. The table has approximately 75,000 clones, roughly 90% seen once. Sequencing used Tregs from blood, obtained before the transplant. These receptors all come from a human donor who received a combined kidney and bone marrow transplant.

The chain links TRBV5-1 to TRBJ1-1, with TRBD1 matching 8 bases. The CDR3 loop spans 14 amino acids. The germline V gene has CDR1 SGHRS and CDR2 YFSETQ. V shed 2 bases, J shed 4 bases, and the junction held 4 bases outside the gene matches. The CDR3 coding sequence is TGCGCCAGCAGCTTTACACAGGGGGGCACTGAAGCTTTCTTT. Its protein is CASSFTQGGTEAFF.

A single count supports this clone. The chain couples TRBV28 to TRBJ2-3; weak D call: TRBD2 (6 bases). V lost 2 bases and J 2 bases, leaving 14 bases between the germline ends. Germline CDR1 and CDR2: MDHEN and SYDVKM. CDR3 size: 16 residues. CDR3 sequence: CASSLAEGMVTDTQYF. CDR3 nucleotide sequence: TGTGCCAGCAGTTTAGCGGAGGGCATGGTCACAGATACGCAGTATTTT.

The chain carries TRBV27 and TRBJ1-2, with 12 positions matching TRBD1. In germline, CDR1 is MNHEY, CDR2 SMNVEV (reference sequence). The CDR3 extends over 16 amino acids. V lost 0 bases, J lost 7 bases, and 6 bases stayed unmatched. This CDR3 reads CASSLSLGQGAGGYTF. The CDR3 DNA reads as TGTGCCAGCAGTTTATCGTTGGGACAGGGGGCTGGTGGCTACACCTTC.

This clone was seen once. The genes are TRBV29-1 and TRBJ2-3; D is unclear. Per germline, CDR1 SQVTM and CDR2 ANQGSEA. V was trimmed by 4 bases and J by 2 bases, leaving 10 bases between them. CDR3 length: 13 residues. CDR3 amino acids: CSVVVIYTDTQYF. Written as DNA, the CDR3 is TGCAGCGTTGTCGTCATATACACAGATACGCAGTATTTT.

The DNA for the CDR3 is TGTGCCAGCAGCGTAGAAGGGTGGTCACACGAGCAGTACTTC. The encoded protein is CASSVEGWSHEQYF. V gene TRBV9 combines with J gene TRBJ2-7; D ambiguous. Deletions cut 0 bases from V and 5 bases from J, with 12 bases between. Germline V CDR1 and CDR2: SGDLS, YYNGEE. The CDR3 is made up of 14 amino acids. The variable domain in full, with the rest retrieved from reference TRBV9 and TRBJ2-7, is DSGVTQTPKHLITATGQRVTLRCSPRSGDLSVYWYQQSLDQGLQFLIQYYNGEERAKGNILERFSAQQFPDLHSELNLSSLELGDSALYFCASSVEGWSHEQYFGPGTRLTVT.

V and J are TRBV2 and TRBJ1-1; tentatively, D is TRBD1 (6 bases). CDR1 is SNHLY and CDR2 is FYNNEI in the germline V gene. The CDR3 sequence is 13 residues long. Trimming removed 3 bases at V and 7 bases at J, with 12 bases between. The CDR3 region has the DNA TGTGCCAGCAGTGACGGGGGGCGCTTTGAAGCTTTCTTT. Translation gives CASSDGGRFEAFF.